This T cell receptor (beta chain) was observed in a study of human thymus T cells. The method was immunoSEQ multiplex PCR; TCRdb's version includes in-frame clones alone and lacks a portion of them. The sample has tens of thousands of clones, 90% to 95% seen once; the top ten hold roughly 0.12%. The donor group consisted of healthy Finnish infants who were having corrective surgery for congenital heart defects. Trimming removed 0 bases from V and 7 bases from J, with 11 bases in between. Germline V lookup: CDR1 SGDLS, CDR2 YYNGEE. This CDR3 comprises 14 residues. Specimen: blood. The chain uses TRBV9 and TRBJ2-1; no clear D. The receptor was derived from a boy in the first two years of life with a congenital heart defect but otherwise immunologically healthy. CDR3 sequence reads: CASSVAGRRNEQFF. The CDR3 DNA is TGTGCCAGCAGCGTAGCAGGTAGAAGGAATGAGCAGTTCTTC.